The next 28 T cell receptor beta chains were all read from a single sample in a study of blood T cells in healthy people across ages. Primed by a sample-barcoded 5' primer and a J-beta primer mix, a second PCR proceeded for roughly 6 to 12 cycles. TCRdb analysed the 5' RACE reads with MiXCR anew, one entry per CDR3 protein. The table has about 840,000 distinct CDR3 sequences, roughly 29% seen once; the top ten hold 10% to 13%. The same data also went into a second study, on T cells of mothers and their children.

Sample: blood. The receptor source for this set is a woman in her thirties or forties in good health.

This chain links TRBV14 with TRBJ2-7; D is ambiguous. Trimming took off 1 base at V and 4 bases at J, with 14 bases between the two ends. CDR3 length equals 15 residues. The V gene's germline CDR1 is SGHDN and CDR2 FVKESK. This chain's CDR3 is CASSQGVGRTYEQYF. DNA of the CDR3: TGTGCCAGCAGCCAAGGAGTGGGCAGGACGTACGAGCAGTACTTC.

This clonotype was counted between two and nine times. The rearrangement links TRBV5-1 to TRBJ2-5, with a possible D match to TRBD2 (7 bases). The CDR3 has 16 amino acids. The germline V gene encodes CDR1 SGHRS and CDR2 YFSETQ. V was pared by 2 bases and J by 11 bases, with 25 bases between. Written as DNA, the CDR3 is TGCGCCAGCAGCTTAGGGGGGGCAGGCAGAGATCGAGAGCAGTACTTC. Protein sequence: CASSLGGAGRDREQYF.

This chain connects TRBV9 to TRBJ2-5; TRBD1 is a possible D gene (7 bases). This CDR3 region has 16 residues. Germline CDR1 reads SGDLS; CDR2 reads YYNGEE. Trimming took 4 bases from V and 4 from J, leaving 20 bases between them. In nucleotides, the CDR3 is TGTGCCAGCAGCTTCGACGGAGGGGGCCTCCGAGAGACCCAGTACTTC. Its translation: CASSFDGGGLRETQYF. Filled out from reference TRBV9 and TRBJ2-5, the complete variable domain reads DSGVTQTPKHLITATGQRVTLRCSPRSGDLSVYWYQQSLDQGLQFLIQYYNGEERAKGNILERFSAQQFPDLHSELNLSSLELGDSALYFCASSFDGGGLRETQYFGPGTRLLVL.

This clonotype has a handful of counts. This rearrangement joins TRBV20-1 to TRBJ2-1, with D possibly TRBD2 on 5 matching bases. Germline V gene lookup returns CDR1 DFQATT and CDR2 SNEGSKA (reference sequence). This CDR3 has 11 residues. V lost 7 bases to trimming and J lost 10 bases, with 14 bases between them. This chain's CDR3 is CSGTLVGEQFF. The DNA for the CDR3 is TGCAGTGGGACTTTGGTAGGCGAGCAGTTCTTC.

The J gene is TRBJ2-7, the V gene TRBV14; no reliable D call. The germline V and J ends were trimmed by 1 base and 4 bases, with 8 bases remaining between them. Germline V lookup: CDR1 SGHDN, CDR2 FVKESK. The CDR3 loop spans 13 amino acids. Here the CDR3 DNA reads TGTGCCAGCAGCCAAGCAGGTTTGTACGAGCAGTACTTC. Protein product: CASSQAGLYEQYF.

This clonotype was detected only once. V gene TRBV6-5 combines with J gene TRBJ2-2; 10 bases line up with TRBD1. Trimming took 2 bases from V and 5 from J; bases not matched to a gene: 2. In germline, CDR1 is MNHEY, CDR2 SVGAGI. The CDR3 has 15 residues. This CDR3 is CASSYDRGRTGELFF. The CDR3 coding sequence is TGTGCCAGCAGTTACGACAGGGGGCGGACCGGGGAGCTGTTTTTT.

About this clonotype itself: This clone may be a read error of a much larger clone one base away. This rearrangement joins TRBV10-3 to TRBJ2-1; 12 positions agree with TRBD2. Per germline, CDR1 ENHRY and CDR2 SYGVKD. Trimming removed 6 bases from V and 2 bases from J; junction bases left unmatched: 5. CDR3 size: 16 residues. The CDR3 sequence is CAISVRTSGAYNEQFF. Here the CDR3 DNA reads TGTGCCATCAGCGTACGGACTAGCGGGGCCTACAATGAGCAGTTCTTC.

With respect to this clonotype: This may be a read error: a much more frequent sequence differs by one nucleotide. The genes are TRBV10-3 and TRBJ2-7, with D possibly TRBD1 on 5 matching bases. In germline, CDR1 is ENHRY, CDR2 SYGVKD. The CDR3 totals 13 residues. The germline V and J ends were trimmed by 5 bases and 4 bases, with 12 bases remaining between them. CDR3 residues: CAISTSGKYEQYF. CDR3 nucleotides: TGTGCCATCAGTACGTCAGGGAAGTACGAGCAGTACTTC.

The V and J genes are TRBV6-6 and TRBJ1-1; no firm D call. The length of the CDR3 is 15 residues. V dropped 4 bases and J dropped 0 bases, with 12 bases sitting between them. Germline V gives CDR1 MNHNY, CDR2 SVGAGI (reference sequence). This CDR3 is CASSSQLRVNTEAFF. CDR3 nucleotides: TGTGCCAGCAGTTCCCAGCTAAGGGTGAACACTGAAGCTTTCTTT.

The table lists this clonotype with a count of one. Since a much larger clone is just one base distant, this may be a read error. This chain uses TRBV9 with TRBJ2-5, with D maybe TRBD1 (6 bases). The germline gives CDR1 SGDLS, CDR2 YYNGEE. The CDR3 is 18 residues long. V gave up 0 bases and J gave up 11 bases, with 29 bases separating them. Here the CDR3 reads CASSVAGTGTTTLHGQYF. The CDR3 nucleotides are TGTGCCAGCAGCGTAGCGGGAACCGGGACAACGACCCTCCACGGGCAGTACTTC.

In DNA form, the CDR3 reads TGTGCCAGCAGTTTATCGTTTCCGAATTCGGAGACCCAGTACTTC. It yields the protein CASSLSFPNSETQYF. The genes are TRBV28 and TRBJ2-5, with D unresolved. The CDR3 consists of 15 residues. CDR1 is MDHEN and CDR2 is SYDVKM in the germline V gene. Trimming shortened V by 1 base and J by 5 bases, and 14 bases separated the two germline ends.

J is TRBJ1-2 and V is TRBV9; D possibly corresponds to TRBD1 (5 bases). V lost 0 bases to trimming and J lost 4 bases, with 10 bases between them. Germline V gene lookup returns CDR1 SGDLS and CDR2 YYNGEE. This CDR3 is 14 amino acids long. CDR3 DNA: TGTGCCAGCAGCGTAGGACAGCCCTCCTATGGCTACACCTTC. It translates to CASSVGQPSYGYTF.

The chain joins TRBV6-5 to TRBJ1-5; tentative D call: TRBD1 (5 bases). Germline-derived CDR1 and CDR2 are MNHEY and SVGAGI. CDR3 length: 13 residues. V was trimmed by 5 bases and J by 10 bases, leaving 15 bases between them. CDR3 sequence (DNA): TGTGCCAGCAGTACACGGGGGAGTCGCCCCCAGCATTTT. Translating it yields CASSTRGSRPQHF.

This clonotype was counted ten times or more. J is TRBJ2-7 and V is TRBV4-1; 9 positions agree with TRBD2. The CDR3 sequence is 16 residues long. J lost 5 bases, V lost 3 bases, and 11 bases had no gene match. The germline CDR1 and CDR2 sequences are MGHRA and YSYEKL. In nucleotides, the CDR3 is TGCGCCAGCAGCCACCCTACGTTTCGCGGGGGGGACGAGCAGTACTTC. It encodes CASSHPTFRGGDEQYF.

The table lists this clonotype with many counts. The gene calls are TRBV20-1 and TRBJ2-4, with D possibly matching TRBD1 (5 bases). V was cut by 6 bases and J by 0 bases, with 12 bases left in between. The germline gives CDR1 DFQATT, CDR2 SNEGSKA (reference sequence). The CDR3 has 14 amino acids. The CDR3 loop is CSARSQVAKNIQYF. DNA of the CDR3: TGCAGTGCCCGATCACAGGTAGCCAAAAACATTCAGTACTTC.

This clonotype was seen more than once but under ten times. The V call is TRBV12-3 or TRBV12-4, the J call TRBJ2-7, with 7 bases lining up with TRBD2. J was trimmed by 2 bases and V by 4 bases; bases with no gene match: 5. The CDR3 length is 14 residues. The CDR3 nucleotides read TGTGCCAGCAGTTATGGACTAGGAACCTACGAGCAGTACTTC. Its protein is CASSYGLGTYEQYF.

At least ten counts were recorded for this clonotype. The chain uses TRBV3-1 and TRBJ2-7; TRBD1 matches at 7 bases. Germline values: CDR1 LGHDT, CDR2 YNNKEL (reference sequence). Unmatched junction bases numbered 8, after V lost 0 bases and J lost 3 bases. The CDR3 is 16 residues long. In DNA form, the CDR3 reads TGTGCCAGCAGCCAAGATGGCAGGGGGTTTGGCTACGAGCAGTACTTC. It encodes CASSQDGRGFGYEQYF.

The chain employs TRBV7-3 and TRBJ1-2; 10 nucleotides match TRBD1. Germline-derived CDR1 and CDR2 are SGHTA and FQGTGA. The CDR3 runs 15 residues. V was clipped by 5 bases and J by 7 bases; unmatched bases: 10. CDR3 residues: CASSNPGQGIAGYTF. Here the CDR3 DNA reads TGTGCCAGCAGCAACCCGGGACAGGGGATTGCTGGCTACACCTTC. The full variable domain, rest sourced from reference TRBV7-3 and TRBJ1-2, is GAGVSQTPSNKVTEKGKYVELRCDPISGHTALYWYRQSLGQGPEFLIYFQGTGAADDSGLPNDRFFAVRPEGSVSTLKIQRTERGDSAVYLCASSNPGQGIAGYTFGSGTRLTVV.

This chain connects TRBV4-3 to TRBJ1-1; D unresolved. Trimming left V 1 base short and J 2 bases short, with 14 bases between. This CDR3 comprises 16 residues. Germline-derived CDR1 and CDR2 are LGHNA and YSLEER. CDR3 in DNA: TGCGCCAGCAGCCAAGCGGGGTGGAGGGTCAACACTGAAGCTTTCTTT. Translating it yields CASSQAGWRVNTEAFF.

A note on this clonotype: A much bigger clone sits one base away, suggesting this may be a read error. The rearrangement joins TRBV7-8 to TRBJ1-6; no definite D call. Trimming removed 6 bases from V and 4 bases from J, with 13 bases in between. The CDR3 has 15 residues. CDR1 is SGHVS and CDR2 is FQNEAQ in the germline V gene. The CDR3 region is CASSYPVEYNSPLHF. The CDR3 DNA reads TGTGCCAGCAGTTACCCCGTCGAATATAATTCACCCCTCCACTTT.

This clonotype was counted ten times or more. V usage is TRBV28 and J usage is TRBJ2-7; 8 bases agree with TRBD1. Germline-derived CDR1 and CDR2 are MDHEN and SYDVKM. V shed 6 bases and J 4 bases; nucleotides not matched to a gene: 11. The CDR3 contains 15 residues. CDR3 in amino acids: CASSITGGVAYEQYF. In DNA form, the CDR3 reads TGTGCCAGCAGCATAACAGGGGGTGTGGCTTACGAGCAGTACTTC.

This clonotype has just one count. V is TRBV7-3 and J is TRBJ1-6; TRBD1 agrees at 8 bases. Germline V gene lookup returns CDR1 SGHTA and CDR2 FQGTGA. After removal of 1 base from V and 10 bases from J, the junction contained 3 bases not matched to a gene. The CDR3 is 14 amino acids. For the CDR3, the DNA is TGTGCCAGCAGCTTAAAACAGGGGGTGTCACCCCTCCACTTT. Translation: CASSLKQGVSPLHF.

This clonotype occurred many times. J is TRBJ2-7 and V is TRBV20-1, with 14 bases identical to TRBD2. The CDR3 has 15 amino acids. CDR1 and CDR2 (germline): DFQATT, SNEGSKA (reference sequence). With 6 bases clipped from V and 5 bases from J, the junction kept 9 bases outside the gene matches. This CDR3 reads CSAIGLAGGRDEQYF. CDR3 DNA sequence: TGCAGTGCCATCGGACTAGCGGGGGGTCGAGACGAGCAGTACTTC.

The chain employs TRBV20-1 and TRBJ2-5; D might be TRBD2 (6 bases). The CDR3 length is 17 residues. The germline CDR1 and CDR2 sequences are DFQATT and SNEGSKA (reference sequence). The V gene lost 1 base and the J gene lost 0 bases, with 18 bases spanning the gap. The CDR3 here is CSARVVAVGDYQETQYF. The CDR3 DNA is TGCAGTGCTAGAGTGGTAGCGGTGGGGGATTACCAAGAGACCCAGTACTTC.

This clonotype was observed a handful of times. The chain joins TRBV20-1 to TRBJ2-1; D ambiguous. This CDR3 has 11 amino acids. V was clipped by 4 bases and J by 5 bases, with 6 bases between them. From germline, CDR1 is DFQATT and CDR2 SNEGSKA (reference sequence). In DNA form, the CDR3 reads TGCAGTGCTAATCAGCACAATGAGCAGTTCTTC. Its protein product is CSANQHNEQFF.

The table lists this clonotype with many counts. The V gene is TRBV3-1, the J gene TRBJ2-5, with D tentatively TRBD1 (6 bases). The V and J ends lost 2 bases and 9 bases respectively, with 19 bases between them. CDR1 is LGHDT, CDR2 YNNKEL, per germline (reference sequence). The CDR3 consists of 15 residues. This CDR3 is CASSQNGPQGKAQYF. Written as DNA, the CDR3 is TGTGCCAGCAGCCAAAACGGGCCTCAGGGGAAGGCCCAGTACTTC.

The gene calls are TRBV18 and TRBJ1-1; D uncertain. CDR3 length: 17 residues. Germline V gene sequence: CDR1 KGHSH, CDR2 LQKENI. Between the trimmed V and J ends, which lost 1 base and 8 bases, there was a span of 23 bases. This chain's CDR3 is CASSPLVMTPKGEEAFF. CDR3 coding DNA: TGTGCCAGCTCACCACTGGTAATGACCCCTAAAGGTGAGGAAGCTTTCTTT.

As DNA, the CDR3 is TGTGCCAGTAGTTCTCGACTAGCGGGGGGTTATTACAATGAGCAGTTCTTC. Translated, it gives CASSSRLAGGYYNEQFF. The chain links TRBV19 to TRBJ2-1; 13 bases fit TRBD2. V gave up 5 bases and J gave up 4 bases; unmatched junction bases: 8. Germline CDR1 LNHDA, CDR2 SQIVND (reference sequence). CDR3 length: 17 residues.